The 11 T cell receptor beta chains presented below share a single source sample, sequenced in a study of glioma-infiltrating T cells. Amplification of TCR alpha and beta CDR3 regions from RNA used iRepertoire nested multiplex PCR. Each CDR3 protein is one row after TCRdb ran MiXCR on the multiplex PCR reads. Of approximately 120,000 distinct CDR3 sequences listed, roughly 24% are singletons. The sequencing sample was made of glioma tissue, nonneoplastic brain tissue, or PBMCs (not recorded which). The receptors were sampled from a human donor with low-grade glioma or glioblastoma, undergoing nonglioma brain surgery, or in good health (not recorded which).

This clonotype was seen many times. This rearrangement joins TRBV6-6 to TRBJ2-3; 10 bases agree with TRBD2. The CDR3 length is 20 residues. Trimming cost V 0 bases and J 2 bases; bases outside gene matches: 14. Germline V gene sequence: CDR1 MNHNY, CDR2 SVGAGI (reference sequence). In nucleotides, the CDR3 is TGTGCCAGCAGTTACTCGGGCCCCGATGGGCTAGCGGGAGTCACAGATACGCAGTATTTT. Its protein is CASSYSGPDGLAGVTDTQYF.

The sample holds many counts of this clonotype. The gene calls are TRBV20-1 and TRBJ2-2; 7 bases map to TRBD1. Unmatched junction bases numbered 8, after V lost 6 bases and J lost 4 bases. Germline CDR1 is DFQATT and CDR2 is SNEGSKA (reference sequence). The CDR3 consists of 14 residues. The CDR3 sequence: CSASTDRATGELFF. The CDR3 region has the DNA TGCAGTGCCTCGACCGACAGGGCCACCGGGGAGCTGTTTTTT.

Comment on this clonotype: Being one base from a much bigger clone, this may be a read error. V is TRBV7-2 and J is TRBJ1-5; unclear D gene. Germline lookup yields CDR1 SGHTA and CDR2 FQGNSA. The CDR3 totals 15 residues. CDR3 coding DNA: TGTGCCAGCAGCCTCGGGGAGTATAGCAATCAGCCCCATCATTTT. This translates into CASSLGEYSNQPHHF.

On this clonotype itself: Since a much larger clone is just one base distant, this may be a read error. This chain connects TRBV19 to TRBJ1-4, with TRBD1 matching over 9 bases. V shed 5 bases, J shed 10 bases, and the junction held 8 bases outside the gene matches. The CDR3 spans 14 residues. Germline V lookup: CDR1 LNHDA, CDR2 SQIVND (reference sequence). CDR3 loop: CASSVRDREGKLFF. The CDR3 nucleotides read TGTGCCAGTAGTGTCCGGGACAGGGAAGGAAAACTGTTTTTT.

At least ten counts were recorded for this clonotype. V and J are TRBV20-1 and TRBJ2-1; 8 positions match TRBD2. Per the germline V gene, CDR1 is DFQATT and CDR2 is SNEGSKA (reference sequence). The CDR3 spans 12 residues. The V segment lost 5 bases and the J segment 7 bases; nucleotides outside the gene matches: 4. The CDR3 protein is CSAGREVNEQFF. The CDR3 bases are TGCAGTGCTGGGCGGGAGGTGAATGAGCAGTTCTTC.

This clonotype appeared many times. The rearrangement links TRBV28 to TRBJ2-5; 7 nucleotides align to TRBD1. The germline gives CDR1 MDHEN, CDR2 SYDVKM. The V and J ends lost 6 bases and 5 bases, in that order; junction bases with no gene match: 15. The CDR3 runs to 16 residues. The CDR3 DNA reads TGTGCCAGCAGACGCCAGACAGGGATTCAGCGTGAGACCCAGTACTTC. Translated: CASRRQTGIQRETQYF.

This clonotype has more than one count but fewer than ten. J is TRBJ2-6 and V is TRBV5-4; D is ambiguous. The CDR3 runs 18 residues. Per germline, CDR1 SGHNT and CDR2 YYREEE (reference sequence). Trimming left V 4 bases short and J 0 bases short, with 17 bases between. DNA for the CDR3: TGTGCCAGCAGCCCTGAAAGAGCTACCTTCTCTGGGGCCAACGTCCTGACTTTC. This translates into CASSPERATFSGANVLTF.

Comment on this clonotype: One junction end disagrees with the germline gene, perhaps due to a read error. The chain recombines TRBV28 with TRBJ2-5; D remains unclear. The CDR3 has 15 amino acids. Germline CDR1 and CDR2: MDHEN and SYDVKM. The CDR3 protein is CASSLFSEIQETQYF. The CDR3 DNA reads as TGTGCTAGCAGTTTATTTTCGGAGATCCAAGAGACCCAGTACTTC. The whole variable domain, filled in from reference TRBV28 and TRBJ2-5, reads DVKVTQSSRYLVKRTGEKVFLECVQDMDHENMFWYRQDPGLGLRLIYFSYDVKMKEKGDIPEGYSVSREKKERFSLILESASTNQTSMYLCASSLFSEIQETQYFGPGTRLLVL.

This clonotype was counted at least ten times. The chain is built from TRBV6-1 and TRBJ2-3, with 15 bases matching TRBD2. The CDR3 contains 15 residues. Looked up from germline, CDR1 is MNHNS and CDR2 is SASEGT. V lost 8 bases and J lost 6; bases outside the gene matches: 6. The chain's CDR3 is CASSRTSGRDDTQYF. The CDR3 coding sequence is TGTGCCAGCTCGCGGACTAGCGGGAGGGACGATACGCAGTATTTT.

On this clonotype itself: This may stem from a read error, because a much larger clone lies one nucleotide away. The conserved phenylalanine or tryptophan normally closing the CDR3 is absent here, so this likely arose from a read error. This chain uses TRBV7-2 with TRBJ2-5; D remains ambiguous. This CDR3 spans 11 amino acids. Trimming removed 5 bases at V and 5 bases at J, with 6 bases between. CDR1 is SGHTA, CDR2 FQGNSA, per germline. The CDR3 bases are TGTGCCAGCAGCACGCGGGAGACCCAGTACTCC. It yields the protein CASSTRETQYS.

As to this clonotype: Possible read error: a much larger clone is one base away. The gene calls are TRBV4-1 and TRBJ2-3; 8 bases fit TRBD2. Germline values: CDR1 MGHRA, CDR2 YSYEKL. The CDR3 spans 18 residues. Unmatched junction bases numbered 18, after V lost 4 bases and J lost 6 bases. The CDR3 DNA is TGCGCCAGCAGCCGAGGATTTTCTACTAGCGGCAGATCCGATACGCAGTATTTT. It codes for CASSRGFSTSGRSDTQYF.